Listed here is a single T cell receptor (beta chain). The data are from a study of blood T cell repertoires in COVID-19. TCRdb's copy holds only in-frame clones and misses some; the assay was immunoSEQ multiplex PCR. Among some 300,000 clones listed, 88% were seen once. J lost 4 bases, V lost 6 bases, and 8 bases had no gene match. CDR3 length: 16 amino acids. Germline lookup yields CDR1 SEHNR and CDR2 FQNEAQ (reference sequence). This chain uses TRBV7-9 with TRBJ2-1, with TRBD2 matching 11 bases. The sequence was obtained from a woman between 55 and 75 years old in a cohort exposed to, infected with or recovered from COVID-19 (not recorded which). Sequencing was performed on PBMCs or T cells enriched from blood (not recorded which). The CDR3 sequence: CASSFSGRAGYNEQFF. DNA for the CDR3: TGTGCCAGCAGTTTTAGCGGGAGGGCCGGTTACAATGAGCAGTTCTTC.